One and the same sample provided the 19 T cell receptor beta chains below, sequenced in a study of T cell responses to AZD1222 COVID-19 vaccine. Clones were read by immunoSEQ multiplex PCR, and TCRdb kept only the in-frame ones, dropping some. The sample has about 92,000 clones, 89% seen once. This specimen was peripheral blood, taken on day 0 of AZD1222 vaccination. The receptors derive from an adult in good health.

This chain connects TRBV28 to TRBJ1-6, with a tentative D call TRBD1 (5 bases). V was trimmed by 8 bases and J by 10 bases, leaving 12 bases between them. Germline V gene lookup returns CDR1 MDHEN and CDR2 SYDVKM. The CDR3 spans 12 residues. CDR3 DNA sequence: TGTGCCAGCCTTATTCGGGGCTCACCCCTCCACTTT. It yields the protein CASLIRGSPLHF. Full variable domain (outside the CDR3, taken from reference TRBV28 and TRBJ1-6): DVKVTQSSRYLVKRTGEKVFLECVQDMDHENMFWYRQDPGLGLRLIYFSYDVKMKEKGDIPEGYSVSREKKERFSLILESASTNQTSMYLCASLIRGSPLHFGNGTRLTVT.

The chain links TRBV9 to TRBJ2-7; no clear D. CDR3 length: 14 residues. CDR1 SGDLS and CDR2 YYNGEE come from the germline V gene. V shed 3 bases and J shed 0 bases, with 10 bases lying between them. This CDR3 is CASSGSLISYEQYF. The CDR3 DNA sequence: TGTGCCAGCAGCGGATCACTTATCTCCTACGAGCAGTACTTC.

Comment on this clone: Different DNA sequences within this sample yield the same CDR3. The chain uses TRBV9 and TRBJ2-1; 10 bases are a match to TRBD2. Germline lookup yields CDR1 SGDLS and CDR2 YYNGEE. This CDR3 region has 15 residues. The V and J ends lost 2 bases and 4 bases, in that order; junction bases with no gene match: 3. In nucleotides, the CDR3 is TGTGCCAGCAGCGTGGGTAGCGGGGGGTACAATGAGCAGTTCTTC. This gives the protein CASSVGSGGYNEQFF.

This clone was seen a single time. The chain is built from TRBV7-2 and TRBJ2-7; D unresolved. The germline V and J ends were trimmed by 5 bases and 5 bases, with 13 bases remaining between them. The V gene's germline CDR1 is SGHTA and CDR2 FQGNSA. The CDR3 consists of 13 residues. The CDR3 reads CASSRTKGDEQYF. CDR3 nucleotide sequence: TGTGCCAGCAGCCGCACCAAAGGCGACGAGCAGTACTTC.

In nucleotides, the CDR3 is TGTGCCAGCATCCTCAGAGGGGCGATGAACACTGAAGCTTTCTTT. It encodes CASILRGAMNTEAFF. This chain connects TRBV27 to TRBJ1-1; D may be TRBD1 (5 bases). Germline assignment: CDR1 MNHEY and CDR2 SMNVEV (reference sequence). There are 15 residues in the CDR3. Trimming cost V 7 bases and J 0 bases, with 15 bases left between them.

The V call is TRBV7-3, the J call TRBJ1-2, with no clear D. With 6 bases removed from V and 0 bases from J, the gap between germline ends came to 14 bases. CDR1 and CDR2 from the germline V gene are SGHTA and FQGTGA. The CDR3 has 15 residues. In DNA, the CDR3 is TGTGCCAGCAGTCCGACGGGGTTCTCTAACTATGGCTACACCTTC. This sequence encodes CASSPTGFSNYGYTF.

This chain connects TRBV5-1 to TRBJ2-1, with TRBD2 identical over 8 bases. CDR3 length: 15 residues. The J segment lost 4 bases and the V segment lost 0 bases, leaving 3 bases of the junction unmatched. The germline gives CDR1 SGHRS, CDR2 YFSETQ. Here the CDR3 DNA reads TGCGCCAGCAGCTTGGTCACTAGCGGATACAATGAGCAGTTCTTC. It yields the protein CASSLVTSGYNEQFF. The variable domain in full, completed from reference TRBV5-1 and TRBJ2-1, reads KAGVTQTPRYLIKTRGQQVTLSCSPISGHRSVSWYQQTPGQGLQFLFEYFSETQRNKGNFPGRFSGRQFSNSRSEMNVSTLELGDSALYLCASSLVTSGYNEQFFGPGTRLTVL.

V gene TRBV10-3 combines with J gene TRBJ2-2; D is uncertain. The ends were cut back, 6 bases at V and 5 bases at J, with 16 bases in the middle. This CDR3 contains 15 residues. CDR1 is ENHRY, CDR2 SYGVKD, per germline. CDR3 nucleotides: TGTGCCATCAGCGAAAGGGTCAATGGGACCGGGGAGCTGTTTTTT. As protein: CAISERVNGTGELFF.

This sequence joins TRBV10-1 and TRBJ2-4; 9 nucleotides match TRBD2. The germline gives CDR1 WNHNN, CDR2 SYGVQD (reference sequence). The CDR3 extends over 13 amino acids. V was clipped by 4 bases and J by 9 bases; unmatched bases: 4. CDR3 nucleotide sequence: TGCGCCAGCAGTGCTGGTAGCGGGGGCATTCAGTACTTC. As protein: CASSAGSGGIQYF.

The chain employs TRBV3-1 (or the pseudogene TRBV3-2) and TRBJ1-3; D ambiguous. From germline, CDR1 is LGHDT and CDR2 YNNKEL (reference sequence). V lost 3 bases to trimming and J lost 8 bases, with 8 bases between them. The CDR3 runs to 12 residues. The CDR3 loop is CASSHIGHTIYF. In nucleotides, the CDR3 is TGTGCCAGCAGCCACATCGGGCACACCATATATTTT.

The chain uses TRBV5-4 and TRBJ2-7; D may correspond to TRBD1 or TRBD2 (6 bases each). The CDR3 runs 16 residues. Germline V gives CDR1 SGHNT, CDR2 YYREEE (reference sequence). Trimming cost V 2 bases and J 0 bases, with 15 bases left between them. CDR3 nucleotide sequence: TGTGCCAGCAGCTTAAAGGGGGGCCTCTTCTCCTACGAGCAGTACTTC. Translation gives CASSLKGGLFSYEQYF.

The V gene is TRBV2, the J gene TRBJ2-7, with D perhaps TRBD1 or TRBD2 (5 bases each). The CDR3 is made up of 16 amino acids. Per the germline V gene, CDR1 is SNHLY and CDR2 is FYNNEI. V was trimmed by 9 bases and J by 1 base, leaving 22 bases between them. CDR3 sequence (DNA): TGTGCCAGTAGGGGCCGGACGGGGCGGACGTCCTACGAGCAGTACTTC. It codes for CASRGRTGRTSYEQYF. Supplemented by reference TRBV2 and TRBJ2-7, the full variable domain reads EPEVTQTPSHQVTQMGQEVILRCVPISNHLYFYWYRQILGQKVEFLVSFYNNEISEKSEIFDDQFSVERPDGSNFTLKIRSTKLEDSAMYFCASRGRTGRTSYEQYFGPGTRLTVT.

The CDR3 DNA is TGTGCCAGTAGTATCGGGTCCGGGACAGTAGAGTTCCAGCCCCAGCATTTT. This encodes CASSIGSGTVEFQPQHF. The gene calls are TRBV19 and TRBJ1-5, with 7 bases fitting TRBD1. With 3 bases clipped from V and 7 bases from J, the junction kept 15 bases outside the gene matches. CDR1 LNHDA and CDR2 SQIVND come from the germline V gene (reference sequence). The CDR3 has 17 residues.

The chain carries TRBV9 and TRBJ2-3; D is uncertain. The CDR3 has 15 amino acids. Germline assignment: CDR1 SGDLS and CDR2 YYNGEE. V lost 2 bases and J lost 1, with 11 bases in between. This CDR3 reads CASSVLARGTDTQYF. The CDR3 region has the DNA TGTGCCAGCAGCGTGTTGGCCCGCGGCACAGATACGCAGTATTTT.

The chain employs TRBV28 and TRBJ1-2, with D perhaps matching TRBD1 (5 bases). V lost 3 bases and J lost 4, with 18 bases in between. The CDR3 length is 16 residues. CDR1 is MDHEN and CDR2 is SYDVKM in the germline V gene. The CDR3 is CASSFRFAGNFYGYTF. CDR3 coding DNA: TGTGCCAGCAGTTTCCGTTTTGCAGGGAACTTCTATGGCTACACCTTC.

The rearrangement links TRBV6-1 to TRBJ1-5; D unclear. The CDR3 spans 15 residues. Germline V gene data show CDR1 as MNHNS and CDR2 as SASEGT. Trimming took 9 bases from V and 0 from J, leaving 15 bases between them. The CDR3 DNA is TGTGCCAGTAGGTCGTCCGGTTCTAGCAATCAGCCCCAGCATTTT. Translation: CASRSSGSSNQPQHF.

The V gene is TRBV6-5, the J gene TRBJ1-1, with D possibly being TRBD1 (6 bases). Germline V lookup: CDR1 MNHEY, CDR2 SVGAGI. V was trimmed by 0 bases and J by 4 bases, leaving 9 bases between them. This CDR3 comprises 14 residues. The DNA of the CDR3 is TGTGCCAGCAGTTACTCCAGGGGCGGCACTGAAGCTTTCTTT. Translated, it gives CASSYSRGGTEAFF.

The rearrangement joins TRBV7-9 to TRBJ1-2; TRBD1 might be the D (5 bases). The germline gives CDR1 SEHNR, CDR2 FQNEAQ (reference sequence). Trimming left V 4 bases short and J 10 bases short, with 22 bases between. There are 15 residues in the CDR3. This chain's CDR3 is CASSSDRGGLGDYTF. The CDR3 DNA reads as TGTGCCAGCAGCTCCGATCGGGGGGGATTAGGAGACTACACCTTC.

DNA of the CDR3: TGTGCCAGCAGCTTGGTGGGCGCGGGGTTTAATTCACCCCTCCACTTT. Its translation: CASSLVGAGFNSPLHF. The rearrangement uses TRBV5-8 and TRBJ1-6; no definite D call. CDR3 size: 16 residues. Germline V gene lookup returns CDR1 SGHTS and CDR2 YDEGEE. The V end was cut by 0 bases, the J end by 6 bases, with 13 bases between.